This T cell receptor (beta chain) was observed in a study of blood T cell repertoires in COVID-19. The CDR3 is made up of 14 amino acids. Deletions cut 4 bases from V and 3 bases from J, with 11 bases between. Germline V lookup: CDR1 SGHRS, CDR2 YFSETQ. Original handling: Nucleated cell number was recorded as an estimate derived from reference gene primer amplification. Repertoires were generated with immunoSEQ multiplex PCR, while TCRdb's copy carries only in-frame clones and drops some. The V and J calls and the clone size are those of that table, but D and trimming were determined from the DNA. This table holds about 180,000 clones, more than 85% found once.

The chain employs TRBV5-1 and TRBJ1-3, with a tentative D call TRBD1 (5 bases). The sequencing sample was made of peripheral blood. This clonotype was sampled from a woman in her 30s with active or convalescent COVID-19. In DNA, the CDR3 is TGCGCCAGCAGCGGCGGGGCCTTTGGAAACACCATATATTTT. Translation gives CASSGGAFGNTIYF. Full variable domain (outside the CDR3, taken from reference TRBV5-1 and TRBJ1-3): KAGVTQTPRYLIKTRGQQVTLSCSPISGHRSVSWYQQTPGQGLQFLFEYFSETQRNKGNFPGRFSGRQFSNSRSEMNVSTLELGDSALYLCASSGGAFGNTIYFGEGSWLTVV.